There are a few counts of the clone carrying this T cell receptor (beta chain). What it binds is unknown. The sample is drawn from a study of T cells after yellow fever vaccination. Study in general: Fractions of low cell number were prepared using SMART-Seq v4 Ultra Low Input.

TCRdb redid the calling of the 5' RACE reads with MiXCR, one entry per CDR3 protein. The sample lists some 150,000 distinct CDR3 sequences; around 8.5% were seen once. Findings and limits, study-wide: Contamination by abundant bulk-population clonotypes could be present in FACS-sorted repertoires.

Germline V gives CDR1 LGHDT, CDR2 YNNKEL (reference sequence). The CDR3 runs 16 residues. The J segment lost 2 bases and the V segment lost 4 bases, leaving 8 bases of the junction unmatched. The chain employs TRBV3-1 and TRBJ1-3; 7 nucleotides agree with TRBD1. The sample here was CD8+ T cells sorted from PBMCs, taken 45 days after the yellow fever booster vaccination. The TCR sequence derives from a man younger than 35 who received the YFV17D yellow fever vaccine. Here the CDR3 DNA reads TGTGCCAGCAGCCCCCGACGGACAGGCCCTGGAAACACCATATATTTT. Protein product: CASSPRRTGPGNTIYF.